These 22 T cell receptor beta chains share one sample of origin, sequenced in a study of blood T cell repertoires in COVID-19. Produced via immunoSEQ multiplex PCR; TCRdb's table is partial and in-frame only. Among about 97,000 clones listed, over 65% were seen once. Sample: peripheral blood. These receptors came from a human donor in a cohort sampled during active COVID-19.

This chain uses TRBV12-3 or TRBV12-4 with TRBJ2-1, with D hard to call. Trimming cost V 3 bases and J 5 bases, with 8 bases left between them. CDR3 length: 13 residues. The CDR3 DNA is TGTGCCAGCAGTTTTAGGCGGAACAATGAGCAGTTCTTC. Its protein product is CASSFRRNNEQFF.

This chain connects TRBV19 to TRBJ2-1; 8 bases align to TRBD2. CDR1 is LNHDA, CDR2 SQIVND, per germline (reference sequence). The CDR3 extends over 16 amino acids. V lost 1 base, J lost 4 bases, and 6 bases stayed unmatched. The CDR3 DNA follows: TGTGCCAGTAGTATAGGCTTAGCGGGGCCTTACAATGAGCAGTTCTTC. Its translation: CASSIGLAGPYNEQFF. Using reference TRBV19 and TRBJ2-1 for the parts outside the CDR3, the full variable domain is DGGITQSPKYLFRKEGQNVTLSCEQNLNHDAMYWYRQDPGQGLRLIYYSQIVNDFQKGDIAEGYSVSREKKESFPLTVTSAQKNPTAFYLCASSIGLAGPYNEQFFGPGTRLTVL.

The J gene is TRBJ2-1, the V gene TRBV7-2; D is perhaps TRBD2 (5 bases). CDR1 and CDR2 (germline): SGHTA, FQGNSA. The CDR3 has 14 amino acids. V lost 5 bases, J lost 16 bases, and 24 bases lay in between. This CDR3 is CASSHYNPVDSPFF. The CDR3, as DNA: TGTGCCAGCAGCCACTACAATCCCGTGGACTCTCCATTCTTC.

The J gene is TRBJ2-2, the V gene TRBV5-8, with a tentative D call TRBD1 (6 bases). Germline loops: CDR1 SGHTS, CDR2 YDEGEE. The CDR3 length is 14 residues. Trimming took 4 bases from V and 4 from J, leaving 11 bases between them. CDR3 loop: CASSRGHRTGELFF. CDR3 DNA sequence: TGTGCCAGCAGCCGGGGACACCGCACCGGGGAGCTGTTTTTT.

The J gene is TRBJ1-1, the V gene TRBV5-6, with 10 bases that match TRBD1. Germline CDR1 and CDR2: SGHDT and YYEEEE. The CDR3 spans 16 residues. Losses at the gene ends were 1 base for V and 3 bases for J; bases not matched to a gene: 6. CDR3 DNA sequence: TGTGCCAGCAGCTTGCCGGGACAGGGGACGGACACTGAAGCTTTCTTT. Amino acids: CASSLPGQGTDTEAFF.

The chain links TRBV2 to TRBJ2-7, with 9 nucleotides matching TRBD1. CDR3 size: 16 residues. Germline V CDR1 and CDR2: SNHLY, FYNNEI. V lost 6 bases and J lost 2; bases outside the gene matches: 11. The CDR3 sequence is CASRDRGYSRTYEQYF. CDR3 coding DNA: TGTGCCAGCAGAGACAGGGGGTATTCCCGGACCTACGAGCAGTACTTC.

V gene TRBV7-2 combines with J gene TRBJ2-1; 13 nucleotides match TRBD2. V gave up 5 bases and J gave up 2 bases; unmatched junction bases: 6. The CDR3 runs to 17 residues. The V gene's germline CDR1 is SGHTA and CDR2 FQGNSA. Here the CDR3 reads CASSPTGLAGTYNEQFF. In nucleotides, the CDR3 is TGTGCCAGCAGCCCTACGGGACTAGCGGGGACCTACAATGAGCAGTTCTTC.

The V gene is TRBV7-2, the J gene TRBJ1-4; 10 nucleotides line up with TRBD1. Germline V gene sequence: CDR1 SGHTA, CDR2 FQGNSA. With V trimmed by 4 bases and J by 4 bases, 9 bases remained unmatched. The CDR3 length is 17 residues. In DNA, the CDR3 is TGTGCCAGCAGCTCCAGGACAGGGGGGGGACTTAATGAAAAACTGTTTTTT. This sequence encodes CASSSRTGGGLNEKLFF.

The rearrangement links TRBV6-5 to TRBJ2-5; 9 bases match TRBD2. This CDR3 is built from 14 residues. Germline V gene lookup returns CDR1 MNHEY and CDR2 SVGAGI. The V and J ends lost 6 bases and 4 bases, in that order; junction bases with no gene match: 6. CDR3 protein: CASRVAGGRETQYF. The CDR3 DNA is TGTGCCAGCAGGGTGGCGGGGGGGCGAGAGACCCAGTACTTC.

This sequence joins TRBV29-1 and TRBJ2-6, with D unresolved. The germline V gene has CDR1 SQVTM and CDR2 ANQGSEA. There are 14 residues in the CDR3. With 5 bases removed from V and 4 bases from J, the gap between germline ends came to 12 bases. The CDR3 reads CSVPPTPGANVLTF. The CDR3 DNA reads as TGCAGCGTTCCTCCTACCCCCGGGGCCAACGTCCTGACTTTC.

This chain links TRBV2 with TRBJ2-3; 12 bases map to TRBD2. The ends lost 6 bases at V and 1 base at J; junction bases unmatched: 8. This CDR3 is 17 amino acids long. CDR1 and CDR2 (germline): SNHLY, FYNNEI. CDR3: CASSITRTSGGTDTQYF. CDR3 nucleotide sequence: TGTGCCAGCAGCATAACGCGGACTAGCGGGGGCACAGATACGCAGTATTTT.

The chain joins TRBV5-1 to TRBJ1-4, with 8 bases aligning to TRBD1. CDR1 is SGHRS, CDR2 YFSETQ, per germline. The CDR3 runs 15 residues. V was clipped by 3 bases and J by 8 bases; unmatched bases: 9. The CDR3 sequence: CASSSDRDGDEKLFF. The CDR3 DNA follows: TGCGCCAGCAGCTCGGACAGGGACGGTGACGAAAAACTGTTTTTT.

This clone was seen a few times. The rearrangement links TRBV28 to TRBJ1-2; TRBD1 matches 11 bases. V gave up 4 bases and J gave up 6 bases; unmatched junction bases: 4. The length of the CDR3 is 14 residues. The germline V gene encodes CDR1 MDHEN and CDR2 SYDVKM. The CDR3 coding sequence is TGTGCCAGCAGTTCTCAGGACAGGGGGCATGGCTACACCTTC. The encoded protein is CASSSQDRGHGYTF.

CDR3 in amino acids: CASSLETGWNYGYTF. CDR3 coding DNA: TGTGCCAGCAGCTTAGAAACAGGGTGGAACTATGGCTACACCTTC. The chain combines TRBV11-2 with TRBJ1-2, with D possibly TRBD1 on 6 matching bases. This CDR3 region has 15 residues. The V gene's germline CDR1 is SGHAT and CDR2 FQNNGV. V was trimmed by 0 bases and J by 2 bases, leaving 10 bases between them.

The chain joins TRBV5-1 to TRBJ2-2; 10 bases match TRBD1. Germline V gene sequence: CDR1 SGHRS, CDR2 YFSETQ. The CDR3 is made up of 15 amino acids. V gave up 4 bases and J gave up 4 bases; unmatched junction bases: 4. The CDR3 sequence is CASSPGQGSTGELFF. Written as DNA, the CDR3 is TGCGCCAGCAGCCCGGGACAGGGGAGCACCGGGGAGCTGTTTTTT.

This chain connects TRBV24-1 to TRBJ2-5; 8 bases map to TRBD1. Unmatched junction bases numbered 10, after V lost 3 bases and J lost 5 bases. CDR1 KGHDR and CDR2 SFDVKD come from the germline V gene. This CDR3 spans 16 amino acids. The CDR3 DNA is TGTGCCACCAGTGATCCGATCGGGACAGGCGGTGAGACCCAGTACTTC. Residues: CATSDPIGTGGETQYF.

The chain recombines TRBV5-4 with TRBJ1-2; 9 bases match TRBD1. The CDR3 has 16 amino acids. In germline, CDR1 is SGHNT, CDR2 YYREEE (reference sequence). With V trimmed by 3 bases and J by 0 bases, 6 bases remained unmatched. Written as DNA, the CDR3 is TGTGCCAGCAGCTCAGGACAGGGGAGATCTAACTATGGCTACACCTTC. Amino acids: CASSSGQGRSNYGYTF.

This clone was seen many times. The genes are TRBV7-9 and TRBJ2-1, with D unresolved. This CDR3 comprises 13 residues. Germline V lookup: CDR1 SEHNR, CDR2 FQNEAQ (reference sequence). Trimming stripped 1 base from V and 4 bases from J, with 5 bases between. CDR3 bases: TGTGCCAGCAGCTTAGTTGAGTACAATGAGCAGTTCTTC. It translates to CASSLVEYNEQFF.

The chain combines TRBV5-1 with TRBJ2-1; no clear D. Germline-derived CDR1 and CDR2 are SGHRS and YFSETQ. This CDR3 contains 14 residues. The V and J ends lost 0 bases and 8 bases respectively, with 12 bases between them. In nucleotides, the CDR3 is TGCGCCAGCAGCTTGGCACAGATTGGCGATGAGCAGTTCTTC. It translates to CASSLAQIGDEQFF.

This clone has only one observation. The chain has TRBV7-2 and TRBJ2-7; possibly TRBD2 for D (6 bases). V was trimmed by 0 bases and J by 7 bases, leaving 19 bases between them. CDR3 length: 16 amino acids. Germline loops: CDR1 SGHTA, CDR2 FQGNSA. This CDR3 reads CASSLAGLGRSREQYF. In DNA, the CDR3 is TGTGCCAGCAGCTTAGCGGGGCTAGGGAGGTCGCGGGAGCAGTACTTC.

The V call is TRBV4-3, the J call TRBJ2-1; 10 nucleotides match TRBD2. The CDR3 covers 17 residues. V dropped 2 bases and J dropped 1; count of bases not matched to a gene: 5. The germline V gene encodes CDR1 LGHNA and CDR2 YSLEER. This CDR3 is CASSQQRGGFSYNEQFF. Written as DNA, the CDR3 is TGCGCCAGCAGCCAACAGCGGGGGGGTTTTTCCTACAATGAGCAGTTCTTC.

V usage is TRBV19 and J usage is TRBJ2-5, with D possibly matching TRBD1 (5 bases). The CDR3 contains 13 residues. V dropped 6 bases and J dropped 5 bases, with 13 bases sitting between them. Germline values: CDR1 LNHDA, CDR2 SQIVND (reference sequence). This chain's CDR3 is CASSSGRGETQYF. The CDR3 coding sequence is TGTGCCAGTAGCTCAGGGCGAGGCGAGACCCAGTACTTC.